Below, 20 T cell receptor beta chains from the same sample are listed, as sequenced in a study of T cells in tumors after PD-1 blockade. Profiled with immunoSEQ multiplex PCR; TCRdb holds only in-frame clones, not every one. The data contain 3,500 to 4,500 clones, 65% to 75% of them singletons. The sample in question was tumor tissue, obtained before anti-PD-1 treatment. These receptor sequences come from a human donor with basal cell carcinoma.

V and J are TRBV7-2 and TRBJ2-2, with TRBD1 matching over 10 bases. The V and J ends lost 7 bases and 7 bases, in that order; junction bases with no gene match: 9. Germline values: CDR1 SGHTA, CDR2 FQGNSA. CDR3 size: 15 residues. The CDR3 DNA sequence: TGTGCCAGCAAACCGGGACAGGGGCAGAACGGGGAGCTGTTTTTT. Protein sequence: CASKPGQGQNGELFF.

This clone was seen more than once but under ten times. The genes are TRBV7-2 and TRBJ2-1, with 8 bases aligning to TRBD2. Germline assignment: CDR1 SGHTA and CDR2 FQGNSA. The CDR3 extends over 15 amino acids. With V trimmed by 1 base and J by 4 bases, 3 bases remained unmatched. The CDR3 nucleotides are TGTGCCAGCAGCTTAGTAAGCGGGGGATACAATGAGCAGTTCTTC. Translated: CASSLVSGGYNEQFF.

J is TRBJ2-3 and V is TRBV7-2; D might be TRBD1 (5 bases). The CDR3 is 14 residues long. The germline gives CDR1 SGHTA, CDR2 FQGNSA. V was cut by 3 bases and J by 8 bases, with 15 bases left in between. The CDR3 DNA is TGTGCCAGCAGCTTTGGCCAGGGATCAGCTACGCAGTATTTT. Amino acid sequence: CASSFGQGSATQYF.

The genes are TRBV5-1 and TRBJ2-7, with 8 nucleotides matching TRBD2. In germline, CDR1 is SGHRS, CDR2 YFSETQ. This CDR3 has 14 residues. J gave up 5 bases and V 6 bases, and 10 bases lay outside the gene matches. The CDR3 region has the DNA TGCGCCAGCACTCCCGGGGGGGGGAGTCACGAGCAGTACTTC. It is translated as CASTPGGGSHEQYF.

The chain is built from TRBV2 and TRBJ2-6, with D possibly TRBD1 on 6 matching bases. Germline-derived CDR1 and CDR2 are SNHLY and FYNNEI. The CDR3 runs to 16 residues. The V end was cut by 1 base, the J end by 4 bases, with 11 bases between. The CDR3 loop reads CASSEDGGSGANVLTF. In DNA form, the CDR3 reads TGTGCCAGCAGTGAAGATGGGGGCTCCGGGGCCAACGTCCTGACTTTC. Filled out from reference TRBV2 and TRBJ2-6, the complete variable domain reads EPEVTQTPSHQVTQMGQEVILRCVPISNHLYFYWYRQILGQKVEFLVSFYNNEISEKSEIFDDQFSVERPDGSNFTLKIRSTKLEDSAMYFCASSEDGGSGANVLTFGAGSRLTVL.

The J gene is TRBJ2-7, the V gene TRBV5-4; 11 nucleotides align to TRBD1. Germline assignment: CDR1 SGHNT and CDR2 YYREEE (reference sequence). The CDR3 has 14 residues. V lost 3 bases, J lost 1 base, and 0 bases stayed unmatched. Written as DNA, the CDR3 is TGTGCCAGCAGCTGGGACAGGGGGTCCTACGAGCAGTACTTC. It translates to CASSWDRGSYEQYF.

The V and J genes are TRBV9 and TRBJ2-7; 10 nucleotides agree with TRBD2. There are 15 residues in the CDR3. Germline CDR1 reads SGDLS; CDR2 reads YYNGEE. The junction had 2 bases not matched to a gene; V was cut back by 0 bases and J by 2 bases. The CDR3 is CASSVGLAGAYEQYF. For the CDR3, the DNA is TGTGCCAGCAGCGTAGGGCTAGCGGGAGCCTACGAGCAGTACTTC.

This chain joins TRBV24-1 and TRBJ2-1, with 14 bases fitting TRBD2. V shed 4 bases, J shed 7 bases, and the junction held 11 bases outside the gene matches. CDR3 size: 18 residues. Germline values: CDR1 KGHDR, CDR2 SFDVKD. The CDR3: CATSDPTGTSGSLNEQFF. The DNA of the CDR3 is TGTGCCACCAGTGACCCAACTGGGACTAGCGGGAGCCTGAATGAGCAGTTCTTC.

The chain carries TRBV15 and TRBJ1-5; TRBD1 might be the D (6 bases). The CDR3 covers 16 residues. Germline CDR1 and CDR2: LNHNV and YYDKDF (reference sequence). The V end was cut by 1 base, the J end by 0 bases, with 10 bases between. The CDR3 sequence: CATSRGGAISNQPQHF. The CDR3 nucleotides are TGTGCCACCAGCAGAGGGGGGGCTATTAGCAATCAGCCCCAGCATTTT.

This chain joins TRBV20-1 and TRBJ2-7; 8 bases line up with TRBD1. The V gene's germline CDR1 is DFQATT and CDR2 SNEGSKA (reference sequence). V shed 3 bases and J 1 base; nucleotides not matched to a gene: 5. This CDR3 has 14 residues. In DNA, the CDR3 is TGCAGTGCTAGTAGCCGGGACAGGTCCTACGAGCAGTACTTC. Its translation is CSASSRDRSYEQYF.

This clone was recorded once. The chain joins TRBV19 to TRBJ2-6; D not certain. The V gene lost 5 bases and the J gene lost 0 bases, with 11 bases spanning the gap. This CDR3 has 16 residues. Germline V gene data show CDR1 as LNHDA and CDR2 as SQIVND (reference sequence). CDR3 protein: CASSGMGFSGANVLTF. The CDR3 DNA follows: TGTGCCAGTAGTGGAATGGGGTTCTCTGGGGCCAACGTCCTGACTTTC. Combining the CDR3 with reference TRBV19 and TRBJ2-6 gives the whole variable domain DGGITQSPKYLFRKEGQNVTLSCEQNLNHDAMYWYRQDPGQGLRLIYYSQIVNDFQKGDIAEGYSVSREKKESFPLTVTSAQKNPTAFYLCASSGMGFSGANVLTFGAGSRLTVL.

A single count supports this clone. The chain carries TRBV7-8 and TRBJ2-7, with D uncertain. The germline V gene encodes CDR1 SGHVS and CDR2 FQNEAQ. CDR3 length: 12 amino acids. Trimming shortened V by 5 bases and J by 5 bases, and 10 bases separated the two germline ends. The CDR3 DNA reads TGTGCCAGCAGCCCCCTCGCCAACGAGCAGTACTTC. Protein: CASSPLANEQYF.

The genes are TRBV24-1 and TRBJ2-1; TRBD1 aligns across 12 bases. The CDR3 has 14 residues. Trimming removed 9 bases from V and 7 bases from J; junction bases left unmatched: 6. Per the germline V gene, CDR1 is KGHDR and CDR2 is SFDVKD. Here the CDR3 reads CATRGTGGGNEQFF. CDR3 coding DNA: TGTGCCACCCGAGGGACAGGGGGCGGGAATGAGCAGTTCTTC.

This chain uses TRBV7-6 with TRBJ2-1; no clear D gene. The CDR3 has 13 amino acids. Germline-derived CDR1 and CDR2 are SGHVS and FNYEAQ. Trimming removed 3 bases from V and 9 bases from J, with 12 bases in between. CDR3 sequence (DNA): TGTGCCAGCAGCTTTGGCAGAACCCTTGAGCAGTTCTTC. Amino acid sequence: CASSFGRTLEQFF.

The chain employs TRBV24-1 and TRBJ2-2, with D perhaps TRBD2 (6 bases). V lost 3 bases, J lost 1 base, and 17 bases lay in between. The CDR3 length is 18 residues. Germline assignment: CDR1 KGHDR and CDR2 SFDVKD. The DNA of the CDR3 is TGTGCCACCAGTGATCCCCCGGCGGGAAGGCTGAACACCGGGGAGCTGTTTTTT. Translation: CATSDPPAGRLNTGELFF.

This clone is classed as large (0.1 to 1%). The J gene is TRBJ2-3, the V gene TRBV10-3, with D possibly TRBD1 on 6 matching bases. Germline values: CDR1 ENHRY, CDR2 SYGVKD. The V and J ends lost 11 bases and 2 bases respectively, with 14 bases between them. This CDR3 is built from 13 residues. CDR3 loop: CALDRLNTDTQYF. The CDR3 DNA reads TGTGCCTTAGACAGGCTCAACACAGATACGCAGTATTTT.

The V gene is TRBV20-1, the J gene TRBJ1-6; possible D gene TRBD1, 6 bases. Germline V gives CDR1 DFQATT, CDR2 SNEGSKA (reference sequence). V was trimmed by 3 bases and J by 7 bases, leaving 13 bases between them. The CDR3 is 14 residues long. The CDR3 here is CSASSQGKNSPLHF. The CDR3 DNA reads TGCAGTGCTAGTTCTCAGGGGAAGAATTCACCCCTCCACTTT.

This chain connects TRBV5-1 to TRBJ2-6; D unresolved. CDR1 and CDR2 (germline): SGHRS, YFSETQ. The CDR3 runs to 18 residues. V was trimmed by 1 base and J by 0 bases, leaving 14 bases between them. The CDR3 loop reads CASSLFSVSSSGANVLTF. The CDR3 DNA sequence: TGCGCCAGCAGCTTGTTCTCGGTTTCCAGCTCTGGGGCCAACGTCCTGACTTTC. The complete variable domain, with remaining parts taken from reference TRBV5-1 and TRBJ2-6, reads KAGVTQTPRYLIKTRGQQVTLSCSPISGHRSVSWYQQTPGQGLQFLFEYFSETQRNKGNFPGRFSGRQFSNSRSEMNVSTLELGDSALYLCASSLFSVSSSGANVLTFGAGSRLTVL.

A single count supports this clone. The chain carries TRBV7-9 and TRBJ2-6, with 11 bases aligning to TRBD1. There are 15 residues in the CDR3. Germline V CDR1 and CDR2: SEHNR, FQNEAQ (reference sequence). V gave up 5 bases and J gave up 8 bases; unmatched junction bases: 5. CDR3 residues: CASSPGTGGTNVLTF. The CDR3 DNA reads TGTGCCAGCAGCCCCGGGACAGGGGGAACCAACGTCCTGACTTTC.

The chain carries TRBV21-1 and TRBJ1-2; TRBD1, the D gene given by the table, was not confirmed from the DNA. TRBV21-1 is labeled a pseudogene. The CDR3 length is 14 residues. In DNA, the CDR3 is TGTGCCAGCAGCGCTAAGAGGGGGCGCCGAGGCTACACCTTC. Translating it yields CASSAKRGRRGYTF.